This record concerns one TCR beta chain sequence. V shed 4 bases, J shed 3 bases, and the junction held 8 bases outside the gene matches. The CDR3 totals 15 residues. Germline V gene sequence: CDR1 LNHDA, CDR2 SQIVND (reference sequence). This entry is derived from a study of T-cell memory formation after mild COVID-19. TCRdb re-called the 5' RACE reads through MiXCR, storing one row per CDR3 protein. The repertoire includes a few hundred thousand distinct CDR3 sequences, roughly 25% of them detected once, and about 12% sits in the top ten. V usage is TRBV19 and J usage is TRBJ1-2, with 7 bases identical to TRBD1. The TCR comes from an adult woman who had mild COVID-19 (a few samples of this study predate the infection). Cell type and time point are not known. The sample was PBMCs or a T cell subset sorted from them (not recorded which). Here the CDR3 DNA reads TGTGCCAGTAGTAGACAGGGAACCGCGGACTATGGCTACACCTTC. Encoded protein: CASSRQGTADYGYTF.